The clone carrying this TCR beta chain showed up many times. Its antigen is not identified. None of the patients had undergone any treatment ahead of thyroid surgery. This sample is part of a study of metastatic and nonmetastatic thyroid tumors. Study outcomes and limitations: As reported, TCR beta diversity in blood and tumor was significantly higher in malignant thyroid tumors than in benign nodules.

Germline V lookup: CDR1 MGHRA, CDR2 YSYEKL. V was pared by 3 bases and J by 6 bases, with 2 bases of the junction left unmatched. The CDR3 loop spans 15 amino acids. From the PCR reads, TCRdb re-called clones with MiXCR. The table records 31,000 or so clones, 30% of them present only once. The specimen was blood. The chain recombines TRBV4-1 with TRBJ2-2; 12 nucleotides match TRBD2. The sequence derives from a female donor with papillary thyroid cancer or a benign thyroid nodule (not recorded which). Some clones in this sample may be carry-over from other donors' samples. CDR3: CASSQLAGGPGELFF. CDR3 nucleotides: TGCGCCAGCAGCCAGCTAGCGGGAGGGCCCGGGGAGCTGTTTTTT.